The rows below give T cell receptor beta chains drawn from one sample of a study of identical twins. TCRdb recomputed calls from the 5' RACE reads with MiXCR, one row per CDR3 protein. The repertoire holds about 890,000 distinct CDR3 sequences, with roughly 12% as singletons. This sample also appeared in a second study, on yellow fever vaccine responses in identical twins.

Sequencing input: PBMCs. The receptors originated from a young woman in good health. CDR3s include the opening cysteine and the closing phenylalanine or tryptophan. Fields, in order: clone size, J gene, D gene, V gene, CDR3 DNA, CDR3 protein. The D gene is left open where the match is weak. Only some rows state a clone size, as once, few, many or a class for expanded clones.

- | TRBJ2-1 | TRBD1 | TRBV6-5 | TGTGCCAGCAGTTACTCCGGACAGGGTGTCGATGAGCAGTTCTTC | CASSYSGQGVDEQFF
- | TRBJ2-6 | - | TRBV19 | TGTGCCAGTATGCTCTCTGGGGCCAACGTCCTGACTTTC | CASMLSGANVLTF
- | TRBJ2-4 | - | TRBV6-5 | TGTGCCAGCAGTTCTCTTACGGAGGCCAAAAACATTCAGTACTTC | CASSSLTEAKNIQYF
- | TRBJ1-5 | - | TRBV2 | TGTGCCAGCAGTGGGGTGGCGAGCGGCAATCAGCCCCAGCATTTT | CASSGVASGNQPQHF
many | TRBJ1-5 | TRBD1 | TRBV7-2 | TGTGCCAGCAGCTGGGACAGAGATAGCAATCAGCCCCAGCATTTT | CASSWDRDSNQPQHF
- | TRBJ2-1 | TRBD2 | TRBV6-5 | TGTGCCAGCAGTTACGGCAGCGGGAGGGCCGGGAATGAGCAGTTCTTC | CASSYGSGRAGNEQFF
few | TRBJ2-1 | - | TRBV20-1 | TGCAGTGCTACCCAAGGAGGGGGCAGCTACAATGAGCAGTTCTTC | CSATQGGGSYNEQFF
- | TRBJ2-1 | - | TRBV7-9 | TGTGCCAGCAGCTTAGCTTCGACTAACAATGAGCAGTTCTTC | CASSLASTNNEQFF
many | TRBJ2-7 | - | TRBV5-1 | TGCGCCAGCAGCTTGGCCGGGGTATCCGAGCAGTACTTC | CASSLAGVSEQYF
- | TRBJ1-2 | TRBD1 | TRBV20-1 | TGCAGTGCCATGCCACCGAAAGGGGACAGGGTTGGTGGCTACACCTTC | CSAMPPKGDRVGGYTF
few | TRBJ2-5 | - | TRBV29-1 | TGCAGCGTTGGGGGGGTCAGCGAGACCCAGTACTTC | CSVGGVSETQYF
many | TRBJ1-1 | - | TRBV29-1 | TGCAGCGTTGATTGGGCTGACACTGAAGCTTTCTTT | CSVDWADTEAFF
few | TRBJ2-5 | - | TRBV20-1 | TGCAGTGCTAACAGACTCCAAGAGACCCAGTACTTC | CSANRLQETQYF
- | TRBJ2-3 | TRBD1 | TRBV7-9 | TGTGCCAGCAGCCCCGGGACAGGGAGGACAGATACGCAGTATTTT | CASSPGTGRTDTQYF
few | TRBJ2-2 | TRBD1 | TRBV14 | TGTGCCAGCAGCCAAGTACGGCAGGGGGCAAAGCTGTTTTTT | CASSQVRQGAKLFF
- | TRBJ1-2 | - | TRBV19 | TGTGCCAGTAGTATGGAGGGTTACTATGGCTACACCTTC | CASSMEGYYGYTF